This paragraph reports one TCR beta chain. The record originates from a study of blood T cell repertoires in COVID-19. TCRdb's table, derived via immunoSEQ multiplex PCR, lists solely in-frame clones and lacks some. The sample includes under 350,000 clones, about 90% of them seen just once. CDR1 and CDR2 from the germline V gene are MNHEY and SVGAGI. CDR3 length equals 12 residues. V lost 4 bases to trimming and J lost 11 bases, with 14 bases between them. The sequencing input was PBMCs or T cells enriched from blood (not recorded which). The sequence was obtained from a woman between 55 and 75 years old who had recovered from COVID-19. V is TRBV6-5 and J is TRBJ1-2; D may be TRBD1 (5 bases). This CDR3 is CASSSLSRGYTF. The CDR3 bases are TGTGCCAGCAGTTCCTTGTCCCGGGGGTACACCTTC.